The 5 T cell receptor beta chains below come from one sample, sequenced in a study of OX40 agonist ivuxolimab in advanced cancers. Measured with immunoSEQ multiplex PCR; TCRdb has only the in-frame clones, and not every one. The table has over 65,000 clones, about nine tenths seen once. The sample in question was CD4+ or CD8+ T cells sorted from blood, obtained in a trial of the OX40 agonist ivuxolimab. The origin of the receptors is an adult with an advanced solid tumor such as melanoma, head and neck, liver or kidney cancer.

The chain uses TRBV27 and TRBJ2-5, with D unclear. CDR3 length equals 15 residues. The V and J ends lost 2 bases and 1 base respectively, with 11 bases between them. The germline CDR1 and CDR2 sequences are MNHEY and SMNVEV (reference sequence). The CDR3 loop reads CASSLNAVIQETQYF. CDR3 sequence (DNA): TGTGCCAGCAGTTTAAATGCCGTGATCCAAGAGACCCAGTACTTC.

This chain uses TRBV9 with TRBJ2-3, with D hard to call. Trimming cost V 0 bases and J 1 base, with 9 bases left between them. Germline lookup yields CDR1 SGDLS and CDR2 YYNGEE. This CDR3 is 15 amino acids long. The DNA for the CDR3 is TGTGCCAGCAGCGTAGCTAACCCTGGCACAGATACGCAGTATTTT. Translating it yields CASSVANPGTDTQYF.

J is TRBJ1-6 and V is TRBV6-6; D ambiguous. Germline CDR1 reads MNHNY; CDR2 reads SVGAGI (reference sequence). The CDR3 extends over 14 amino acids. V was cut by 9 bases and J by 6 bases, with 15 bases left in between. As DNA, the CDR3 is TGTGCCAGTTGTAGCCTAGGTAGTAATTCACCCCTCCACTTT. The encoded protein is CASCSLGSNSPLHF.

V and J are TRBV7-2 and TRBJ1-6; D not resolved. This CDR3 has 15 amino acids. Germline V gene sequence: CDR1 SGHTA, CDR2 FQGNSA. V was pared by 8 bases and J by 0 bases, with 11 bases between. In DNA form, the CDR3 reads TGTGCCAGCGGCCCTCAGAGCTCCTATAATTCACCCCTCCACTTT. Residues: CASGPQSSYNSPLHF. The whole variable domain, remainder taken from reference TRBV7-2 and TRBJ1-6, is GAGVSQSPSNKVTEKGKDVELRCDPISGHTALYWYRQSLGQGLEFLIYFQGNSAPDKSGLPSDRFSAERTGGSVSTLTIQRTQQEDSAVYLCASGPQSSYNSPLHFGNGTRLTVT.

This clone has more than one count but fewer than ten. V is TRBV6-5 and J is TRBJ2-3; D perhaps matches TRBD1 (5 bases). Germline V CDR1 and CDR2: MNHEY, SVGAGI. V was clipped by 2 bases and J by 8 bases, with 11 bases between them. The CDR3 runs 13 residues. In nucleotides, the CDR3 is TGTGCCAGCAGTTACGTAGGGGCGGCTACGCAGTATTTT. As protein: CASSYVGAATQYF.